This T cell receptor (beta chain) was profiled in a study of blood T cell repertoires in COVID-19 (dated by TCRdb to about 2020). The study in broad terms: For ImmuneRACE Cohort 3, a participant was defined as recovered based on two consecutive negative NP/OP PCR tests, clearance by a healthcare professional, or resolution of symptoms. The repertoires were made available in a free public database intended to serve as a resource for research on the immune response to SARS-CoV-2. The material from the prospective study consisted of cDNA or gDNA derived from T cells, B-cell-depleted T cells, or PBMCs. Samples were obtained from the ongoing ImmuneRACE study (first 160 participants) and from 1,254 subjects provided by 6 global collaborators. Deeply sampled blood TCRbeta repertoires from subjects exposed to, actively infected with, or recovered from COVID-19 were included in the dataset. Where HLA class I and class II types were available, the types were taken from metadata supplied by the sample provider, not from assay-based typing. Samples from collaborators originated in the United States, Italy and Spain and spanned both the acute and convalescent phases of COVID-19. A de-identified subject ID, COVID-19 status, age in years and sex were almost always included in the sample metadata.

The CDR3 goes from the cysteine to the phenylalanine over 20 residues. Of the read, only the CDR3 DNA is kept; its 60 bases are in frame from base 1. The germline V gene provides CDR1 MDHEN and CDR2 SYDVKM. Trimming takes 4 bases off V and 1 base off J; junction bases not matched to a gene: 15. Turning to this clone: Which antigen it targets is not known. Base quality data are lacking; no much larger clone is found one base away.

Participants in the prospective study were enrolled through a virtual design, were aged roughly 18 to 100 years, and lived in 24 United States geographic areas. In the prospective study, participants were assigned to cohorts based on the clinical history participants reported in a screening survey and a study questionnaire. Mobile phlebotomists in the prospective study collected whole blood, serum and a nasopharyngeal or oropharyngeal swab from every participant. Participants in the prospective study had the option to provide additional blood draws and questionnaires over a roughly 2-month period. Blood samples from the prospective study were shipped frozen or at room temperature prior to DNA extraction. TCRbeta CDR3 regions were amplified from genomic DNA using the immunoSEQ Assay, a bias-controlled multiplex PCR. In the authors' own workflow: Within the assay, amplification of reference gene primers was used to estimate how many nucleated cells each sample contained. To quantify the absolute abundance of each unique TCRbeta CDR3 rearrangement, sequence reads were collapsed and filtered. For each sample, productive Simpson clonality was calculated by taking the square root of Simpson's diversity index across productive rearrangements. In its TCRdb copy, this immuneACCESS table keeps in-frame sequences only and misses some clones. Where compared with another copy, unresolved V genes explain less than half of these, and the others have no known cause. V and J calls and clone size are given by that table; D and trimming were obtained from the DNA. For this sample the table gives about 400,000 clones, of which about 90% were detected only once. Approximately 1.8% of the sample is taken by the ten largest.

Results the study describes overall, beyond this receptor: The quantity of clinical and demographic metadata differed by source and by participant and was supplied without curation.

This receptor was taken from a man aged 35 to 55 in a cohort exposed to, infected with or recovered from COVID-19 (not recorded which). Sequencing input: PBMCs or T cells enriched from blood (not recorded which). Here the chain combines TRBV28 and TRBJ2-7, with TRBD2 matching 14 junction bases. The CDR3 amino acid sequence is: CASSSSTGTSGSVGSYEQYF. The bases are TGTGCCAGCAGTTCGTCGACCGGGACTAGCGGGAGCGTAGGTTCCTACGAGCAGTACTTC.